This is a list of T cell receptor beta chains from one sample in a study of CD8+ T cells in alopecia areata. Profiling relied on immunoSEQ multiplex PCR, and the TCRdb table lists in-frame clones only, not all of them. Here the sample spans approximately 140,000 clones, around 87% being singletons. The sample in question was CD8+ T cells sorted from blood, obtained at week 0. The receptor source for this set is a human donor with alopecia areata. Each CDR3 is given with its conserved first and last residue. Fields, in order: clone size, J gene, D gene, V gene, CDR3 DNA, CDR3 protein. A D gene is named only where the DNA matches it firmly. Size is omitted from some rows. Given values are once, few, many or a class for expanded clones.

size: NA; J: TRBJ2-1; D: NA; V: TRBV6-1; DNA: TGTGCCAGCAGTGGCCGTAGGGGAAGCTCCTACAATGAGCAGTTCTTC; CDR3: CASSGRRGSSYNEQFF
size: NA; J: TRBJ1-3; D: NA; V: TRBV4-1; DNA: TGCGCCAGCAGGCGGGGGCAGACGGGAGGAAACACCATATATTTT; CDR3: CASRRGQTGGNTIYF
size: NA; J: TRBJ2-7; D: TRBD1; V: TRBV5-1; DNA: TGCGCCAGCAGCTTGGGACAGGGGGCAAACGAGCAGTACTTC; CDR3: CASSLGQGANEQYF
size: NA; J: TRBJ2-1; D: TRBD2; V: TRBV30; DNA: TGTGCCTGGAGTGTGCTAGCGGGGGCCCCCTACAATGAGCAGTTCTTC; CDR3: CAWSVLAGAPYNEQFF
size: NA; J: TRBJ1-5; D: NA; V: TRBV2; DNA: TGTGCCAGCAGAGGATCAGCCCAGCATTTT; CDR3: CASRGSAQHF
size: NA; J: TRBJ2-3; D: NA; V: TRBV6-5; DNA: TGTGCCAGCACTCCCCGGGGGAGCAGTCAAGATACGCAGTATTTT; CDR3: CASTPRGSSQDTQYF
size: NA; J: TRBJ2-7; D: NA; V: TRBV7-9; DNA: TGTGCCAGCAGCTCACTACCCTACGAGCAGTACTTC; CDR3: CASSSLPYEQYF
size: NA; J: TRBJ1-1; D: NA; V: TRBV7-6; DNA: TGTGCCAGCAGCTCCGAGGCCAACACTGAAGCTTTCTTT; CDR3: CASSSEANTEAFF
size: NA; J: TRBJ2-3; D: NA; V: TRBV27; DNA: TGTGCCAGCAGAGGCTCAGATACGCAGTATTTT; CDR3: CASRGSDTQYF
size: NA; J: TRBJ1-4; D: NA; V: TRBV23-1; DNA: TGCGCCAGCAGCCCCGAGGACACTCCAACTAATGAAAAACTGTTTTTT; CDR3: CASSPEDTPTNEKLFF
size: NA; J: TRBJ2-2; D: NA; V: TRBV19; DNA: TGTGCCAGTAATCTCCTTTGGACGGCGAACACCGGGGAGCTGTTTTTT; CDR3: CASNLLWTANTGELFF
size: NA; J: TRBJ2-7; D: NA; V: TRBV11-2; DNA: TGTGCCAGCAGCTTACAAACTACCAGACCCTACGAGCAGTACTTC; CDR3: CASSLQTTRPYEQYF
size: once; J: TRBJ2-7; D: NA; V: TRBV7-2; DNA: TGTGCCAGCAGCTTCTTCTGGGGCGGGTACGAGCAGTACTTC; CDR3: CASSFFWGGYEQYF
size: once; J: TRBJ2-1; D: NA; V: TRBV30; DNA: TGTGCCTGGAGTGGGGGGAACAATGAGCAGTTCTTC; CDR3: CAWSGGNNEQFF
size: NA; J: TRBJ2-1; D: NA; V: TRBV7-2; DNA: TGTGCCAGCAGCTTGGGACTTCTCTCCTACAATGAGCAGTTCTTC; CDR3: CASSLGLLSYNEQFF
size: NA; J: TRBJ1-4; D: NA; V: TRBV6-1; DNA: TGTGCCAGCAGTGGGACGGGCGGAAAACTGTTTTTT; CDR3: CASSGTGGKLFF
size: few; J: TRBJ2-1; D: NA; V: TRBV13; DNA: TGTGCCAGCAGTCAGGGTACAGATGAGCAGTTCTTC; CDR3: CASSQGTDEQFF
size: NA; J: TRBJ2-7; D: TRBD1; V: TRBV4-1; DNA: TGCGCCGGCAGCCCCCCTCGGGGGACAGGGGTCTATGAGCAGTACTTC; CDR3: CAGSPPRGTGVYEQYF
size: NA; J: TRBJ2-1; D: NA; V: TRBV29-1; DNA: TGCAGCGTTGAAGTCTATGACCCCCATGAGCAGTTCTTC; CDR3: CSVEVYDPHEQFF
size: NA; J: TRBJ1-5; D: NA; V: TRBV6-1; DNA: TGTGCCAGCAGCGTGGAAAGTTTGGGGTATCAGCCCCAGCATTTT; CDR3: CASSVESLGYQPQHF
size: NA; J: TRBJ1-5; D: NA; V: TRBV6-1; DNA: TGTGCCAGCAGTGAAGTTACGACGCAGCCCCAGCATTTT; CDR3: CASSEVTTQPQHF
size: NA; J: TRBJ1-4; D: NA; V: TRBV18; DNA: TGTGCCAGCTCACTTTCGGCAGGGGATGAAAAACTGTTTTTT; CDR3: CASSLSAGDEKLFF
size: once; J: TRBJ2-1; D: TRBD2; V: TRBV27; DNA: TGTGCCAGCAGTCCCGGGACTAGCGGGCCCTCCTACAATGAGCAGTTCTTC; CDR3: CASSPGTSGPSYNEQFF
size: NA; J: TRBJ2-3; D: NA; V: TRBV11-1; DNA: TGTGCCAGCACCCTAAGGGGTGGACTGTTCACAGATACGCAGTATTTT; CDR3: CASTLRGGLFTDTQYF
size: NA; J: TRBJ2-5; D: NA; V: TRBV11-2; DNA: TGTGCCAGCAGCCATCCCCTGCCCTCGTACTTC; CDR3: CASSHPLPSYF
size: NA; J: TRBJ2-7; D: NA; V: TRBV14; DNA: TGTGCCAGCAGCCAAGATCTGGGCAGGACCTACGAGCAGTACTTC; CDR3: CASSQDLGRTYEQYF
size: NA; J: TRBJ1-5; D: NA; V: TRBV9; DNA: TGTGCCAGCAGCGCTACAGGGTCCCATCAGCCCCAGCATTTT; CDR3: CASSATGSHQPQHF
size: few; J: TRBJ2-3; D: NA; V: TRBV5-4; DNA: TGTGCCAGCAGCTTGCCCCCAGATACGCAGTATTTT; CDR3: CASSLPPDTQYF
size: NA; J: TRBJ2-3; D: TRBD2; V: TRBV5-1; DNA: TGCGCCAGCAGCACAGGACTAGCGGGAGGGAGGACAGATACGCAGTATTTT; CDR3: CASSTGLAGGRTDTQYF
size: NA; J: TRBJ2-7; D: NA; V: TRBV7-8; DNA: TGTGCCAGCAGCTTAGGTTCCCGGGACTCCTTCTACGAGCAGTACTTC; CDR3: CASSLGSRDSFYEQYF
size: NA; J: TRBJ1-2; D: NA; V: TRBV7-9; DNA: TGTGCCAGCAGCTTATCGGTTTCCCAAGGCTACACCTTC; CDR3: CASSLSVSQGYTF
size: NA; J: TRBJ2-7; D: TRBD1; V: TRBV7-9; DNA: TGTGCCAGCAGCTCAACAGGGGGAGCGGAAGAGCAGTACTTC; CDR3: CASSSTGGAEEQYF
size: NA; J: TRBJ2-3; D: NA; V: TRBV29-1; DNA: TGCAGCGTTGAAGAGCAGGGTACGGCGCAGTATTTT; CDR3: CSVEEQGTAQYF
size: NA; J: TRBJ1-6; D: TRBD1; V: TRBV7-9; DNA: TGTGCCAGCGGACAGGGGAATTCACCCCTCCACTTT; CDR3: CASGQGNSPLHF
size: NA; J: TRBJ2-1; D: TRBD2; V: TRBV10-3; DNA: TGTGCCATCAGTGTAGCGGGGGGGAATAATGAGCAGTTCTTC; CDR3: CAISVAGGNNEQFF
size: once; J: TRBJ1-5; D: NA; V: TRBV4-1; DNA: TGCGCCAGCAGCCAATCACAGGGTGGCAATCAGCCCCAGCATTTT; CDR3: CASSQSQGGNQPQHF
size: NA; J: TRBJ1-1; D: TRBD1; V: TRBV27; DNA: TGTGCCAGCAGTTTGTACGGGACAGGGGGATCTAAGGATGAAGCTTTCTTT; CDR3: CASSLYGTGGSKDEAFF
size: NA; J: TRBJ1-2; D: NA; V: TRBV30; DNA: TGTGCCTGGAGTGTAGCGGGGGCAGGCTATGGCTACACCTTC; CDR3: CAWSVAGAGYGYTF
size: NA; J: TRBJ2-1; D: NA; V: TRBV6-5; DNA: TGTGCCAGCAGCCTTGGCAATGAGCAGTTCTTC; CDR3: CASSLGNEQFF
size: NA; J: TRBJ2-6; D: NA; V: TRBV7-9; DNA: TGTGCCAGCAGCTCTACAGGAGGCGTCCTGACTTTC; CDR3: CASSSTGGVLTF
size: NA; J: TRBJ1-3; D: NA; V: TRBV4-1; DNA: TGCGCCAGCAGCCAAGAACCAGACCCCTCTGGAAACACCATATATTTT; CDR3: CASSQEPDPSGNTIYF
size: NA; J: TRBJ2-1; D: NA; V: TRBV27; DNA: TGTGCCAGCACCTCGACTCGGGCAGTCCTACATGAGCAGTTCTTC; CDR3: CASTSTRAVLHEQFF